This T cell receptor (beta chain) was identified in a study of blood T cell repertoires in COVID-19. At the level of the study: Samples came from the United States, Italy and Spain, spanning acute and convalescent COVID-19.

The V segment lost 4 bases and the J segment 6 bases; nucleotides outside the gene matches: 5. The germline gives CDR1 SNHLY, CDR2 FYNNEI. The CDR3 has 15 amino acids. Original handling: Reference gene primer amplification in the assay estimated nucleated cell counts. Clones were read by immunoSEQ multiplex PCR, and TCRdb kept only the in-frame ones, dropping some. That table gives V, J and clone size, and the DNA gave D and trimming. The sample contains under 400,000 clones, around 87% of which appear only once. The TCR originated in a woman in her twenties or thirties with COVID-19, enrolled during active disease. Sequencing was performed on peripheral blood. The chain recombines TRBV2 with TRBJ2-5; 13 bases match TRBD2. CDR3 DNA sequence: TGTGCCAGCAGTGGGACTAGCGGGAGTCGGAAGACCCAGTACTTC. Amino acids: CASSGTSGSRKTQYF.